This T cell receptor beta chain was recorded in a study of cytomegalovirus exposure and HLA in healthy donors (dated by TCRdb to 2017 to 2019). The study in broad terms: In an earlier analysis of 550 to 750 of the donors, roughly 300 Gb of sequence data and approximately 100 million unique TCR beta sequences from roughly 180 million T cells were reported. An early release covering 500 to 750 HLA-typed donors comprised around 300 gigabases of sequencing data and 85 million to 100 million unique TCR sequences. Of the approximately 400 genotyped donors, 65% to 90% fell in the genetic ancestry cluster associated with self-reported Caucasian donors. The aim of the study was to test whether cataloging public T cell receptors could identify signatures of past pathogen exposure. The study used immunosequencing to profile the T cell repertoires of 666 subjects and linked those repertoires to cytomegalovirus serostatus. A separate validation cohort of roughly 110 different subjects was used in addition to the approximately 640-subject first cohort. To predict cytomegalovirus infection status, the study brought together high-throughput TCR immunosequencing, statistical association of individual TCRs with disease status, and machine learning. To study patterns of TCR occurrence, a later analysis re-analyzed previously published TCR beta repertoires from 700 or so donors and added high-resolution HLA genotyping. Rather than drawing on any new phenotypic data, the later analysis identified candidate immune exposures from TCR beta sequences and the way those sequences occurred across donors. An earlier analysis of 587 of the donors used high-throughput TCR beta sequencing to judge whether each TCR beta V gene segment behaved as functional or pseudogenic. Alongside the repertoire data, information on donor age, sex, ethnicity and CMV serostatus was compiled. A later genetic analysis took genome-wide SNP genotypes for about 55% of the 666 donors and used that subset as a discovery cohort. All discovery cohort repertoires had been generated on a single sequencing platform. HLA typing covered class I and class II loci at four-digit resolution. Typing coverage varied by locus: about 620-630 donors for A, B, C, DRB1 and DQB1; roughly 520 for DQA1; around 610 for DPA1; around 490 for DPB1. Roughly 5 DR-DQ haplotypes were handled as single units for association and clustering because linkage in the cohort was strong. Across 398 genotyped donors of the cohort, an average of roughly 200,000 unique TCR beta nucleotide sequences per donor were sequenced, and around 20% of those sequences were non-productive. What the work shows at the level of the full study, not this receptor alone: Some IMGT-functional V segments, including TRBV6-2 and TRBV6-3, could not be told apart with the 87-base-pair reads, so those segments were excluded. When HLA alleles, especially DR and DQ, strongly co-occurred, TCR associations were difficult to assign to individual alleles. According to a later analysis, most CMV-associated TCR beta chains appeared to be HLA-restricted, and the HLA associations seemed to be driven largely by CMV exposure. Because HLA typing was missing for some donors at each locus, association tests included only the typed subset. Specific HLA alleles were associated with 15,000 to 20,000 TCR beta sequences at a false discovery rate of 0.05 in a later analysis. An earlier analysis of approximately 540 of the donors showed that most TCR beta V segments appeared in productive rearrangements either about 87% or about 30% of the time, which broadly matched IMGT annotations. This cohort had only TCR beta chains sequenced, and the lack of alpha or paired-chain data limited which features could be detected. Cytomegalovirus status was reported to be diagnosed by the classifier with high specificity and sensitivity in both the original and validation cohorts. A further reported finding was that TCR beta sequences accurately predicted the HLA-A and HLA-B alleles for most subjects in the first cohort. According to a later analysis, TCR association rates differed among HLA loci, with DRB1 alleles showing the most associated TCRs and HLA-C alleles showing the fewest. The only immune exposure information available for the cohort was CMV serostatus. A later genetic analysis associated a missense DCLRE1C variant with V-gene and J-gene trimming of TCR beta chains, and an independent cohort replicated the association. Correlated functional status among segregating V segments might be attributable to linkage disequilibrium, but an unknown experimental factor could not be ruled out. The authors suggested that the approach could potentially be generalized to other disease states and immunological phenotypes. The presence/absence analyses assumed that sequencing depth was roughly uniform across donors, and that assumption may not be true. In vitro tests confirmed that a few of the cytomegalovirus-associated TCR beta chains recognize cytomegalovirus antigens. In a later analysis, HLA-associated TCR beta chains were found to be more clonally expanded and to have lower generation probabilities than equally common non-associated chains. According to a later analysis, parvovirus B19, influenza, CMV and Epstein-Barr virus appeared linked to several top co-occurrence clusters. While some public TCRs were present in many individuals, most TCR sequences turned up only very rarely across donors. A cluster of highly shared sequence variants was judged likely to represent a technical artifact of the sequencing pipeline. The study gave a list of about 160 TCR beta chains associated with cytomegalovirus. According to a later genetic analysis, donors in an Asian-associated ancestry cluster had fewer N-insertions in productive TCRs than the approximately 670-donor mean. Because counts were too low, approximately 15 rarely observed V segments, including chromosome 9 orphons, were excluded from the earlier analysis of 587 of the donors.

The germline V gene encodes CDR1 SGHRS and CDR2 YFSETQ. Including the terminal cysteine and phenylalanine, the CDR3 comprises 15 residues. Just the 45-base CDR3 DNA is kept, in frame starting at base 1. Trimming accounts for 4 bases at V and 0 bases at J, while the number of junction bases matched to no gene is 3. Receptors were amplified or captured by the immunoSEQ multiplex PCR assay. For the multiplex PCR, a mixture combining 60 forward primers for TCR Vbeta segments and 13 reverse primers for TCR Jbeta segments was used. A multiplex PCR assay on genomic DNA amplified the CDR3 region of rearranged TCR beta genes. The Illumina HiSeq System was used to sequence the amplified TCR beta libraries as 87-base-pair reads. The study's own analysis went as follows. A later analysis counted about 80 million unique TCR beta chains across the 690 or so repertoires, and roughly 9.9 million of these chains were shared by at least two donors. Raw reads were error-corrected and collapsed into unique sequences with a nearest-neighbor algorithm that merged closely related sequences to remove PCR and sequencing errors. V, D and J gene segments were assigned by aligning CDR3 sequences to IMGT reference sequences. For a sequence to be retained, a match of at least six nucleotides to both a V gene segment and a J gene segment was required. A rearrangement counted as productive if the CDR3 had no stop codons and remained in frame with V and J, and every other rearrangement counted as non-productive. CDR3 was defined according to IMGT convention as the region running from the second conserved V-encoded cysteine to the conserved J-encoded phenylalanine. The earlier analysis of 450 to 750 of the donors excluded any sequence lacking an unambiguous match to a single V gene segment. In an earlier analysis of several hundred of the donors, V segments were called functional above 56.7% productive rearrangements and were called segregating when the between-donor standard deviation exceeded 5%. To diagnose cytomegalovirus status from the catalog of TCR beta chain sequences, a statistical classification framework was built. V and J gene assignment, in a later analysis, came from comparing TCR nucleotide sequences with IMGT/GENE-DB human TR gene sequences. Using the TCRdist pipeline, a later analysis assigned CDR3 sequences along with most-parsimonious VDJ recombination scenarios. In a later analysis, every TCR beta chain was defined by the combination of its CDR3 amino acid sequence and its V-gene family, and reads without a unique V-gene family were dropped. A later analysis removed 500 to 600 highly shared, low-generation-probability nucleotide sequences to deal with suspected cross-contamination and a sequencing artifact. In a later analysis, a clonal expansion index for each public chain was calculated from normalized within-repertoire ranks of inferred template counts. In a later analysis, generation probabilities were computed with a VDJ recombination model fitted to out-of-frame rearrangements, and the resulting probabilities were checked against IGoR. In a later analysis, TCR-TCR, TCR-HLA and TCR-CMV co-occurrence was scored with hypergeometric tests, and a repertoire-size bias correction was applied to TCR pairs. To estimate false discovery rates, a later analysis permuted the HLA or CMV assignments 20 times. In a later analysis, co-occurring TCRs were grouped using DBSCAN, with TCRdist sequence similarity added in when clustering inside HLA-allele-positive subsets. Repertoires with fewer than 30,000 or more than 120,000 public chains were left out of co-occurrence clustering, as were four to six repertoires with anomalous nucleotide sharing. TCRdb provides this immuneACCESS table in a form limited to in-frame rearrangements. Some clones are lacking; in checked studies, under half of them reflect an unresolved V gene, and why the rest are absent is not known. D and trimming were read from the DNA, whereas the V and J calls and clone size are those reported in that table. Within this sample are under 150,000 clones, with around three quarters of them counted one time only. The ten most abundant clones make up 3.5% to 4.5% of the sample.

The cohort consisted of 670 or so healthy bone marrow donors. At the time of sampling, every cohort member was nominally healthy, though immune exposures that went unrecorded were likely present. The donor was CMV seropositive and was included in the group of almost 300 seropositive cohort members. A peripheral blood sample was collected from each donor, and TCR beta sequencing was performed on peripheral blood mononuclear cells. The Qiagen DNeasy Blood Extraction Kit was used to extract genomic DNA from the blood cell samples. In the case of this clone: Which antigen it targets is not known. Base qualities are missing; no much larger clone stands one base away.

The chain employs TRBV5-1 and TRBJ2-1; the central 8 bases match TRBD1. The sample taken for sequencing was PBMCs. This receptor was identified in a man between 25 and 39 years old in good health and CMV-seropositive. The DNA sequence follows: TGCGCCAGCAGCCCAGGGACAGGCTCCTACAATGAGCAGTTCTTC. This translates into CASSPGTGSYNEQFF.